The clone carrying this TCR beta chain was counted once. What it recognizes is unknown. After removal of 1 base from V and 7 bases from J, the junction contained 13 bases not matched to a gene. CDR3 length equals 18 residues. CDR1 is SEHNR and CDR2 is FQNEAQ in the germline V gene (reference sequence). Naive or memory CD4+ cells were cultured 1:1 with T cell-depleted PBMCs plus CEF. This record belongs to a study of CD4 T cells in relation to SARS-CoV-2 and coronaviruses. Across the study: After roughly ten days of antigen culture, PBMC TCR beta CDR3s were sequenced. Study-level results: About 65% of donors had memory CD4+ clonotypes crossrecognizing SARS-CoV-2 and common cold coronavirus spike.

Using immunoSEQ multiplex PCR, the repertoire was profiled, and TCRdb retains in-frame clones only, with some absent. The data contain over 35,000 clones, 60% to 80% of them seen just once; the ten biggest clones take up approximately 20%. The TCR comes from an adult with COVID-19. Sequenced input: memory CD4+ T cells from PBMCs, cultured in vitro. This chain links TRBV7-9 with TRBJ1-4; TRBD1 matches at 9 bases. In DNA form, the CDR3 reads TGTGCCAGCAGCTTAGGAACGCACAGGGGGCCGATTGGTGAAAAACTGTTTTTT. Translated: CASSLGTHRGPIGEKLFF.